The sequence of this TCR beta chain was determined in a study of shared clonotypes between healthy human individuals. Study observations and caveats: Memory subsets generally showed lower estimated richness than naive subsets.

On this clone: Its antigen is still unknown.

The assay was immunoSEQ multiplex PCR, and TCRdb's table has in-frame clones only and misses some. The sample yields about 1.9 million clones, approximately 92% seen once. Germline CDR1 reads MNHEY; CDR2 reads SMNVEV (reference sequence). The CDR3 consists of 16 residues. With 4 bases removed from V and 7 bases from J, the gap between germline ends came to 19 bases. Naive-designated CD8 cells lacked CD45RO, were positively enriched for CCR7, and omitted terminally differentiated effector memory CD45RA+ cells. The chain recombines TRBV27 with TRBJ1-4; the D is unclear. The sample was naive CD8+ T cells from PBMCs. This receptor was obtained from a man aged 18 to 29 in good health. Some clones in this sample may be carry-over from other donors' samples. The CDR3 here is CASSSPTLSGVEKLFF. Here the CDR3 DNA reads TGTGCCAGCAGTTCCCCGACCCTATCCGGAGTTGAAAAACTGTTTTTT.